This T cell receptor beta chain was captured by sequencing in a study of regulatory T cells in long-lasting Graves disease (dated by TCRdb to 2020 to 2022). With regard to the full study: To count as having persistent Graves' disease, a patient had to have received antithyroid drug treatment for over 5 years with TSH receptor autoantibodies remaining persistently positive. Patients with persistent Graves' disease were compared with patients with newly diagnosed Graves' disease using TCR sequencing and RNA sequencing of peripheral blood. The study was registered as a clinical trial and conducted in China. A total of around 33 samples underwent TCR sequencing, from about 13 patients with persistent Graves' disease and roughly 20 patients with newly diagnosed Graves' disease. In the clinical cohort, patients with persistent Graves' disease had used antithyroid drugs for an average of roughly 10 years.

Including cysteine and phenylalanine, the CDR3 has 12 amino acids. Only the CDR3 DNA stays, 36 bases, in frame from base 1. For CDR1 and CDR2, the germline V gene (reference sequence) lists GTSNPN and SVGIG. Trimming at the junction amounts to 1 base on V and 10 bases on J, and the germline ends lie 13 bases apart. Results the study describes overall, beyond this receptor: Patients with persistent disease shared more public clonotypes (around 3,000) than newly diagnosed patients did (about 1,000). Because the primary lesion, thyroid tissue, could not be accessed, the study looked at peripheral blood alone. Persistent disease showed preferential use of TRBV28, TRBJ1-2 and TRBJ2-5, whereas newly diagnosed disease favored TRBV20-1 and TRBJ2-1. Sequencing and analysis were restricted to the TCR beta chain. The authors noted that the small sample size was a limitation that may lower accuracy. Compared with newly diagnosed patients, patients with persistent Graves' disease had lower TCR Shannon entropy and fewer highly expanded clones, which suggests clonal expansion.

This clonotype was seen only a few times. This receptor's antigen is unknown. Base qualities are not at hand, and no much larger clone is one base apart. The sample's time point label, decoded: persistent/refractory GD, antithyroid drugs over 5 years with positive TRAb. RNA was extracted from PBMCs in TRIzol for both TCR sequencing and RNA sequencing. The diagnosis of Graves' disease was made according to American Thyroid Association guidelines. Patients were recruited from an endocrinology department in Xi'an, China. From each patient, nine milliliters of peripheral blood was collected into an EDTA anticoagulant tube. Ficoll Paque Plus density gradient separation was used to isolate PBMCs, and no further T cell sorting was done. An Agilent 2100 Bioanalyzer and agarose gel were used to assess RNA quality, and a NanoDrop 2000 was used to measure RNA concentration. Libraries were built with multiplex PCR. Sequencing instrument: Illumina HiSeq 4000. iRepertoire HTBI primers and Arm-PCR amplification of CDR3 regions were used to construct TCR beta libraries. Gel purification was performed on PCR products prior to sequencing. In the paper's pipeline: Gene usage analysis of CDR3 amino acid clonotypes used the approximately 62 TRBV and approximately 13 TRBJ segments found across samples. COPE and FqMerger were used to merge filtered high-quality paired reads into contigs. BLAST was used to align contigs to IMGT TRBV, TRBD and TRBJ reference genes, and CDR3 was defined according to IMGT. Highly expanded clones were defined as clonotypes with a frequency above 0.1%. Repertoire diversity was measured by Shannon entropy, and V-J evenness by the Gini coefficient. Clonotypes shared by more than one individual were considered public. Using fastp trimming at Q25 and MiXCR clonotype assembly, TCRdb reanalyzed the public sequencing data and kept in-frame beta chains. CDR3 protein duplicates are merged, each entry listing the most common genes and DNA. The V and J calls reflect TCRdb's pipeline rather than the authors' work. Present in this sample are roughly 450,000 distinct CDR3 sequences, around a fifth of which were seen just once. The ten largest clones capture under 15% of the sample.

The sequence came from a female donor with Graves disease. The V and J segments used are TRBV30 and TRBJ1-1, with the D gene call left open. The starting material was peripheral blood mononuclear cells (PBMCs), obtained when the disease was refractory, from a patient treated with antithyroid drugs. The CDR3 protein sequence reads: CAWSAVESGAFF. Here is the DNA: TGTGCCTGGAGTGCGGTTGAGTCTGGAGCTTTCTTT.